Listed below are T cell receptor beta chains from one sample, sequenced in a study of shared clonotypes between healthy human individuals. The table came from immunoSEQ multiplex PCR; TCRdb's copy has only in-frame clones and leaves some out. The data show about 320,000 clones, roughly 91% seen once. Sample: memory CD8+ T cells sorted from blood. These receptors were obtained from a man between 18 and 35 years old in good health. Each CDR3 is given with its conserved first and last residue. Each record gives: D gene, V gene, J gene, clone size, CDR3 protein, CDR3 DNA. The D gene is left open where the match is weak. The size of a clone is reported for some rows only, either as once, few or many, or as a class for expanded clones.

TRBD1	TRBV9	TRBJ2-3	.	CASSDPGQSTDTQYF	TGTGCCAGCAGCGATCCGGGACAGAGCACAGATACGCAGTATTTT
TRBD2	TRBV6-6	TRBJ2-2	.	CASSYLAGANTGELFF	TGTGCCAGCAGTTACTTAGCGGGCGCGAACACCGGGGAGCTGTTTTTT
.	TRBV10-1	TRBJ2-3	.	CASSEYAGSTDTQYF	TGCGCCAGCAGTGAGTATGCGGGCTCCACAGATACGCAGTATTTT
TRBD1	TRBV6-5	TRBJ2-7	.	CASSLGQGYEQYF	TGTGCCAGCAGCCTGGGACAGGGTTACGAGCAGTACTTC
.	TRBV19	TRBJ2-3	.	CARGGQQSSDTQYF	TGTGCCCGGGGGGGACAGCAAAGCTCAGATACGCAGTATTTT
TRBD1	TRBV5-1	TRBJ2-7	.	CASSLDRGFSYEQYF	TGCGCCAGCAGCTTGGACAGGGGGTTCTCCTACGAGCAGTACTTC
TRBD2	TRBV10-1	TRBJ2-3	many	CASSELPGLATDTQYF	TGCGCCAGCAGTGAACTGCCGGGACTAGCTACAGATACGCAGTATTTT
TRBD1	TRBV2	TRBJ1-2	few	CASPGTGSNGYTF	TGTGCCAGCCCGGGGACAGGGTCGAATGGCTACACCTTC
TRBD2	TRBV4-3	TRBJ2-1	.	CASSQVSGSSYNEQFF	TGCGCCAGCAGCCAAGTGAGCGGGAGCTCCTACAATGAGCAGTTCTTC
TRBD1	TRBV18	TRBJ2-7	.	CASSLPGQFYEQYF	TGTGCCAGCTCACTCCCGGGACAGTTCTACGAGCAGTACTTC
TRBD1	TRBV10-1	TRBJ1-1	.	CASRQGYNTEAFF	TGCGCCAGCCGACAGGGCTATAACACTGAAGCTTTCTTT
.	TRBV30	TRBJ1-4	.	CAWDGERNEKLFF	TGTGCCTGGGACGGGGAGCGGAATGAAAAACTGTTTTTT
.	TRBV7-2	TRBJ2-7	.	CASSFTGYEQYF	TGTGCCAGCAGCTTCACAGGTTACGAGCAGTACTTC
.	TRBV7-8	TRBJ2-7	.	CASSSDGGEQYF	TGTGCCAGCAGCTCGGACGGGGGCGAGCAGTACTTC
TRBD2	TRBV13	TRBJ2-1	.	CASSFLGGGNNEQFF	TGTGCCAGCAGCTTCTTAGGCGGGGGGAACAATGAGCAGTTCTTC
TRBD1	TRBV30	TRBJ2-7	.	CAWEDRDYEQYF	TGTGCCTGGGAGGACAGGGACTACGAGCAGTACTTC
TRBD1	TRBV4-1	TRBJ1-2	.	CASSQDPAWYETGDGYTF	TGCGCCAGCAGCCAAGATCCAGCGTGGTATGAGACAGGGGATGGCTACACCTTC
.	TRBV5-1	TRBJ2-7	.	CASSWVSIRTSYEQYF	TGCGCCAGCAGCTGGGTGTCGATAAGGACATCCTACGAGCAGTACTTC
.	TRBV5-1	TRBJ2-1	.	CASSWTNNEQFF	TGCGCCAGCAGCTGGACTAACAATGAGCAGTTCTTC
.	TRBV12-5	TRBJ1-1	few	CASGLDTAYTEAFF	TGTGCTAGTGGTTTGGACACGGCGTATACTGAAGCTTTCTTT
TRBD2	TRBV11-2	TRBJ2-1	.	CASSSRLAGGSYNEQFF	TGTGCCAGCAGCTCCCGACTAGCGGGAGGATCCTACAATGAGCAGTTCTTC
.	TRBV27	TRBJ2-5	.	CASSLNAWDGDQETQYF	TGTGCCAGCAGTCTAAACGCTTGGGACGGCGATCAAGAGACCCAGTACTTC
TRBD2	TRBV4-1	TRBJ2-1	.	CASSLHGGAYNEQFF	TGCGCCAGCAGCCTGCACGGGGGGGCCTACAATGAGCAGTTCTTC
.	TRBV4-1	TRBJ1-2	.	CASSPVGQGDYGYTF	TGCGCCAGCAGCCCGGTAGGTCAGGGTGACTATGGCTACACCTTC
.	TRBV5-1	TRBJ2-7	.	CASSRMGVEQYF	TGCGCCAGCAGCCGGATGGGGGTCGAGCAGTACTTC
TRBD2	TRBV6-5	TRBJ2-7	few	CASSKPSGSSYEQYF	TGTGCCAGCAGTAAACCTAGCGGGAGTTCCTACGAGCAGTACTTC
.	TRBV12-5	TRBJ2-7	.	CASGLSGATYEQYF	TGTGCTAGTGGTTTGTCGGGGGCAACCTACGAGCAGTACTTC
TRBD1	TRBV28	TRBJ1-5	.	CASSSTGVQPQHF	TGTGCCAGCAGTTCCACAGGGGTTCAGCCCCAGCATTTT
.	TRBV5-1	TRBJ2-1	.	CASSLDTGAYNEQFF	TGCGCCAGCAGCTTAGATACAGGAGCCTACAATGAGCAGTTCTTC
TRBD1	TRBV7-9	TRBJ2-7	.	CASSFGTGAYEQYF	TGTGCCAGCAGCTTCGGGACAGGGGCCTACGAGCAGTACTTC
.	TRBV27	TRBJ2-7	.	CASSVKGYEQYF	TGTGCCAGCAGTGTAAAGGGCTACGAGCAGTACTTC
.	TRBV5-4	TRBJ2-6	.	CASSSLGIGDVSGANVLTF	TGTGCCAGCAGCTCGCTGGGGATAGGGGACGTCTCTGGGGCCAACGTCCTGACTTTC
.	TRBV2	TRBJ2-7	.	CASGENRVAYEQYF	TGTGCCAGCGGTGAGAATCGAGTTGCCTACGAGCAGTACTTC
TRBD2	TRBV5-4	TRBJ2-5	.	CASSLEPGLAPKGETQYF	TGTGCCAGCAGCTTGGAACCGGGACTAGCGCCTAAGGGGGAGACCCAGTACTTC
.	TRBV7-9	TRBJ2-7	.	CASSGPLVTPKTYEQYF	TGTGCCAGCAGCGGGCCTCTGGTGACCCCAAAAACCTACGAGCAGTACTTC
.	TRBV9	TRBJ2-4	.	CASSAGDSKNIQYF	TGTGCCAGCAGCGCTGGCGACTCCAAAAACATTCAGTACTTC
TRBD1	TRBV7-9	TRBJ2-7	.	CASSLGTDGYEQYF	TGTGCCAGCAGCCTCGGGACAGATGGATACGAGCAGTACTTC
.	TRBV27	TRBJ2-1	.	CASSLGGYNEQFF	TGTGCCAGCTCCCTGGGAGGATACAATGAGCAGTTCTTC
.	TRBV7-9	TRBJ1-2	.	CASSLGDGSNYGYTF	TGTGCCAGCAGCTTGGGGGACGGGTCTAACTATGGCTACACCTTC
TRBD1	TRBV9	TRBJ2-3	.	CASSVGDRGRGTDTQYF	TGTGCCAGCAGCGTAGGGGACAGGGGAAGGGGCACAGATACGCAGTATTTT
.	TRBV4-1	TRBJ2-7	.	CASSQEGVGSYEQYF	TGCGCCAGCAGCCAAGAGGGCGTCGGTTCCTACGAGCAGTACTTC
TRBD1	TRBV5-1	TRBJ1-1	.	CASSLGTGASSEAFF	TGCGCCAGCAGCTTGGGAACAGGGGCATCGTCTGAAGCTTTCTTT
TRBD1	TRBV27	TRBJ2-7	once	CASRPGQGVWEQYF	TGTGCCAGCAGACCGGGACAGGGAGTATGGGAGCAGTACTTC
.	TRBV25-1	TRBJ2-7	once	CASSEIRAGPQLYEQYF	TGTGCCAGCAGTGAAATTAGGGCGGGCCCGCAACTCTACGAGCAGTACTTC
TRBD1	TRBV4-3	TRBJ1-5	.	CASSQSGTGPLHSNQPQHF	TGCGCCAGCAGCCAATCCGGGACAGGGCCCCTTCATAGCAATCAGCCCCAGCATTTT
.	TRBV9	TRBJ1-1	.	CASSPVQGAFF	TGTGCCAGCTCGCCGGTTCAGGGGGCTTTCTTT
TRBD2	TRBV7-9	TRBJ2-1	once	CASSSSGRRYNEQFF	TGTGCCAGCAGCTCAAGCGGGAGGCGTTACAATGAGCAGTTCTTC
.	TRBV2	TRBJ2-3	.	CASSRRWDSTDTQYF	TGTGCCAGCAGCAGGAGATGGGACTCCACAGATACGCAGTATTTT
TRBD2	TRBV4-1	TRBJ2-2	.	CASSQALAGGPNTGELFF	TGCGCCAGCAGCCAAGCTCTAGCGGGGGGCCCGAACACCGGGGAGCTGTTTTTT
.	TRBV2	TRBJ2-7	.	CASSEALDNEQYF	TGTGCCAGCAGTGAAGCGCTAGATAACGAGCAGTACTTC
.	TRBV18	TRBJ1-1	.	CASSPPGSMPRAFF	TGTGCCAGCTCCCCCCCTGGTAGCATGCCGCGCGCTTTCTTT
TRBD2	TRBV30	TRBJ2-7	.	CAWSAAGGAYEQYF	TGTGCCTGGTCCGCTGCGGGGGGTGCCTACGAGCAGTACTTC
.	TRBV9	TRBJ2-3	.	CASSPEGDSTDTQYF	TGTGCCAGCAGCCCAGAGGGCGATAGCACAGATACGCAGTATTTT